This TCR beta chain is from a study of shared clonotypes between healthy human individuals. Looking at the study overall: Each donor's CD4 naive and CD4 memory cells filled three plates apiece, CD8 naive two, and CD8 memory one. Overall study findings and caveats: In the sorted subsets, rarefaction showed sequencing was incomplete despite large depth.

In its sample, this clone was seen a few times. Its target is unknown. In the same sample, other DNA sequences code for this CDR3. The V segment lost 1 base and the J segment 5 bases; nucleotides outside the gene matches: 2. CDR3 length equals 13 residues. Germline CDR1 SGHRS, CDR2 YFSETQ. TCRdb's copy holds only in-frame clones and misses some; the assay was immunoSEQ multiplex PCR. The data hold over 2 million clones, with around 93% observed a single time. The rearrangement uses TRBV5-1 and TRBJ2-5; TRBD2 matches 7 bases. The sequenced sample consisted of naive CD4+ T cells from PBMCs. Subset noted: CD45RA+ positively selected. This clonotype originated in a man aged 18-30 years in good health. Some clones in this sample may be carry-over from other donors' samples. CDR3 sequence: CASSLQGGETQYF. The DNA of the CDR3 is TGCGCCAGCAGCTTGCAGGGAGGGGAGACCCAGTACTTC.